These 4 T cell receptor beta chains came from one sample sequenced in a study of blood T cell repertoires in COVID-19 (dated by TCRdb to the early 2020s). To prepare the library, the immunoSEQ multiplex PCR assay was applied. Sourced from immuneACCESS, this table was stored by TCRdb with only in-frame sequences that have V and J called. A share of the clones is absent; for the studies checked, an unresolved V gene accounts for under half, and the remainder has no known explanation. The sample contains 160,000 or so clones, approximately 80% of them found a single time. The ten largest clones represent about 1.6% of the sample. The sample comprised peripheral blood. The origin of the receptors is a human donor in a cohort sampled during active COVID-19.

The chain carries TRBV27 and TRBJ1-1; weak D call: TRBD1 (6 bases). The V gene lost 8 bases and the J gene lost 4 bases, with 20 bases spanning the gap. The V gene's germline CDR1 is MNHEY and CDR2 SMNVEV (reference sequence). The CDR3 runs 15 residues. The CDR3 DNA reads as TGTGCCAGCGTCCCGAAGCGGGGGCTAGGCACTGAAGCTTTCTTT. Residues: CASVPKRGLGTEAFF.

The chain employs TRBV18 and TRBJ1-4; tentatively, D is TRBD1 (6 bases). Trimming removed 8 bases at V and 8 bases at J, with 18 bases between. The CDR3 is 14 amino acids. Germline V gene sequence: CDR1 KGHSH, CDR2 LQKENI. The CDR3 loop reads CASQASTGSEKLFF. The CDR3 DNA is TGTGCCAGCCAAGCCTCGACAGGATCCGAAAAACTGTTTTTT.

This chain connects TRBV7-2 to TRBJ2-5, with 15 bases lining up with TRBD2. The germline CDR1 and CDR2 sequences are SGHTA and FQGNSA. The CDR3 is 18 amino acids. V was pared by 7 bases and J by 5 bases, with 14 bases of the junction left unmatched. Here the CDR3 reads CASTLTPGTSGRRETQYF. The DNA for the CDR3 is TGTGCCAGCACCCTCACCCCCGGGACTAGCGGGAGGCGGGAGACCCAGTACTTC.

The gene calls are TRBV6-5 and TRBJ2-7; a possible D gene is TRBD1 (6 bases). Germline values: CDR1 MNHEY, CDR2 SVGAGI. Between the trimmed V and J ends, which lost 7 bases and 0 bases, there was a span of 10 bases. This CDR3 is built from 13 residues. In nucleotides, the CDR3 is TGTGCCAGCAACGGACAGAGCTCCTACGAGCAGTACTTC. Protein: CASNGQSSYEQYF.